This record concerns one T cell receptor beta chain sequence. Participant age was about 18 to 89 years, and participants resided in fewer than 25 US areas. Clinical history reported by participants formed the basis on which cohorts were assigned. This sample is drawn from a study of blood T cell repertoires in COVID-19. About the research overall: T cells, B-cell-depleted T cells, or PBMCs supplied cDNA or gDNA.

Here immunoSEQ multiplex PCR was the method, and the copy in TCRdb shows in-frame clones only, minus some. Of under 300,000 clones listed, 70% to 90% are singletons. The CDR3 totals 15 residues. Germline trimming cut 2 bases from V and 6 bases from J; bases unmatched to any gene: 7. The germline gives CDR1 SGHVS, CDR2 FQNEAQ. This rearrangement joins TRBV7-8 to TRBJ1-5, with 7 bases matching TRBD1. The source of this sequence is a woman in her forties or fifties who had recovered from COVID-19. The material sequenced was PBMCs or T cells enriched from blood (not recorded which). The CDR3 nucleotides read TGTGCCAGCAGCTTAAACCAGGGGGTCGGTCAGCCCCAGCATTTT. Residues: CASSLNQGVGQPQHF.